These 25 T cell receptor beta chains were sequenced from one sample in a study of blood T cell repertoires in COVID-19. This table comes from immunoSEQ multiplex PCR, and its TCRdb copy is limited to in-frame clones, with some not included. The sample records roughly 350,000 clones, 70% to 90% being singletons. Sequencing used peripheral blood. These receptors were obtained from a woman aged 45-65 years with active or convalescent COVID-19.

The rearrangement joins TRBV19 to TRBJ2-2, with a tentative D call TRBD1 (5 bases). This CDR3 region has 16 residues. Per the germline V gene, CDR1 is LNHDA and CDR2 is SQIVND (reference sequence). Trimming cost V 5 bases and J 6 bases, with 19 bases left between them. CDR3 protein: CASSLGINRSPGELFF. In DNA, the CDR3 is TGTGCCAGTAGTTTGGGGATTAACAGGAGTCCCGGGGAGCTGTTTTTT.

The gene calls are TRBV28 and TRBJ2-1, with 11 bases identical to TRBD2. J was trimmed by 4 bases and V by 5 bases; bases with no gene match: 4. The CDR3 loop spans 15 amino acids. Germline values: CDR1 MDHEN, CDR2 SYDVKM. The CDR3 loop reads CASSQTSGAYNEQFF. The DNA for the CDR3 is TGTGCCAGCAGTCAGACTAGCGGGGCGTACAATGAGCAGTTCTTC.

The genes are TRBV19 and TRBJ1-2; TRBD1 matches at 9 bases. Trimming took 5 bases from V and 2 from J; bases not matched to a gene: 9. This CDR3 spans 16 amino acids. CDR1 and CDR2 (germline): LNHDA, SQIVND (reference sequence). CDR3 amino acids: CASSYSDRGLNYGYTF. The CDR3 nucleotides are TGTGCCAGTAGTTATTCCGACAGGGGGTTGAACTATGGCTACACCTTC.

The chain joins TRBV28 to TRBJ1-2; TRBD1 matches at 7 bases. CDR1 is MDHEN and CDR2 is SYDVKM in the germline V gene. V trimming: 8 bases; J trimming: 0 bases; junction bases outside the gene matches: 3. The CDR3 covers 13 residues. Here the CDR3 reads CASDQGANYGYTF. DNA of the CDR3: TGTGCCAGCGACCAGGGGGCTAACTATGGCTACACCTTC.

This sequence joins TRBV30 and TRBJ2-2; TRBD1 might be the D (6 bases). CDR3 length: 14 residues. Trimming took off 2 bases at V and 4 bases at J, with 11 bases between the two ends. CDR1 and CDR2 from the germline V gene are GTSNPN and SVGIG (reference sequence). The CDR3 protein is CAWSTGMGTGELFF. The CDR3 bases are TGTGCCTGGAGTACAGGGATGGGCACCGGGGAGCTGTTTTTT. The full variable domain, with the rest looked up from reference TRBV30 and TRBJ2-2, is SQTIHQWPATLVQPVGSPLSLECTVEGTSNPNLYWYRQAAGRGLQLLFYSVGIGQISSEVPQNLSASRPQDRQFILSSKKLLLSDSGFYLCAWSTGMGTGELFFGEGSRLTVL.

This clone was seen only a few times. The gene calls are TRBV7-3 and TRBJ2-1; tentatively, D is TRBD2 (7 bases). Germline CDR1 is SGHTA and CDR2 is FQGTGA. This CDR3 spans 13 amino acids. Trimming removed 5 bases from V and 8 bases from J, with 13 bases in between. The CDR3 DNA is TGTGCCAGCAGCCGGGGGGCAGTCGATGAGCAGTTCTTC. As protein: CASSRGAVDEQFF.

The gene calls are TRBV7-9 and TRBJ2-5; a weak D match, TRBD1 (5 bases). V was shortened by 4 bases and J by 5 bases, with 14 bases between the two germline ends. The CDR3 has 14 residues. Germline CDR1 and CDR2: SEHNR and FQNEAQ (reference sequence). This CDR3 reads CASSSAGKWETQYF. As DNA, the CDR3 is TGTGCCAGCAGCTCGGCAGGGAAGTGGGAGACCCAGTACTTC.

The rearrangement joins TRBV4-3 to TRBJ2-7; 11 positions match TRBD2. Trimming took 4 bases from V and 4 from J; bases not matched to a gene: 6. Germline lookup yields CDR1 LGHNA and CDR2 YSLEER. The CDR3 has 15 residues. This CDR3 reads CASSLGTSGPYEQYF. Here the CDR3 DNA reads TGCGCCAGCAGCCTAGGGACTAGCGGACCTTACGAGCAGTACTTC.

This sequence joins TRBV28 and TRBJ2-3; tentatively, D is TRBD1 (5 bases). Germline assignment: CDR1 MDHEN and CDR2 SYDVKM. The CDR3 extends over 13 amino acids. V was cut by 2 bases and J by 4 bases, with 7 bases left in between. CDR3 loop: CASSLQGPDTQYF. In DNA, the CDR3 is TGTGCCAGCAGTTTACAGGGCCCAGATACGCAGTATTTT. Combining the CDR3 with reference TRBV28 and TRBJ2-3 gives the whole variable domain DVKVTQSSRYLVKRTGEKVFLECVQDMDHENMFWYRQDPGLGLRLIYFSYDVKMKEKGDIPEGYSVSREKKERFSLILESASTNQTSMYLCASSLQGPDTQYFGPGTRLTVL.

The rearrangement links TRBV6-2 or TRBV6-3 to TRBJ1-2; no definite D call. The CDR3 length is 13 residues. The germline V and J ends were trimmed by 2 bases and 5 bases, with 9 bases remaining between them. Germline lookup yields CDR1 MNHEY and CDR2 SVGEGT. The CDR3 DNA is TGTGCCAGCAGTTACCTCAGTCAGTATGGCTACACCTTC. Translation gives CASSYLSQYGYTF.

This clone was observed a single time. The chain couples TRBV11-2 to TRBJ1-2; D is undetermined. CDR1 is SGHAT, CDR2 FQNNGV, per germline. The CDR3 is 15 amino acids. The germline V and J ends were trimmed by 3 bases and 2 bases, with 13 bases remaining between them. In nucleotides, the CDR3 is TGTGCCAGCAGCTTCAAACCCGGGAGCAACTATGGCTACACCTTC. Residues: CASSFKPGSNYGYTF.

V is TRBV7-9 and J is TRBJ2-6; weak D call: TRBD1 (5 bases). The CDR3 is made up of 16 amino acids. The germline gives CDR1 SEHNR, CDR2 FQNEAQ (reference sequence). Deletions cut 1 base from V and 4 bases from J, with 11 bases between. Here the CDR3 DNA reads TGTGCCAGCAGCTTAGTCCTGGGGCTCGGGGCCAACGTCCTGACTTTC. Encoded protein: CASSLVLGLGANVLTF.

This clone was found a few times. This chain joins TRBV4-3 and TRBJ2-1; D is uncertain. This CDR3 is built from 13 residues. V gave up 3 bases and J gave up 3 bases, with 6 bases separating them. Germline V gene lookup returns CDR1 LGHNA and CDR2 YSLEER. This chain's CDR3 is CASSQLVYNEQFF. The CDR3 DNA sequence: TGCGCCAGCAGCCAGCTAGTCTACAATGAGCAGTTCTTC.

The chain carries TRBV29-1 and TRBJ1-1; 11 bases are shared with TRBD1. Germline V gene lookup returns CDR1 SQVTM and CDR2 ANQGSEA. J was trimmed by 4 bases and V by 6 bases; bases with no gene match: 4. The length of the CDR3 is 13 residues. CDR3 nucleotides: TGCAGCGTGGGACAGGGGGTCGGCACTGAAGCTTTCTTT. It yields the protein CSVGQGVGTEAFF. The whole variable domain, remainder taken from reference TRBV29-1 and TRBJ1-1, is SAVISQKPSRDICQRGTSLTIQCQVDSQVTMMFWYRQQPGQSLTLIATANQGSEATYESGFVIDKFPISRPNLTFSTLTVSNMSPEDSSIYLCSVGQGVGTEAFFGQGTRLTVV.

V and J are TRBV3-1 (or the pseudogene TRBV3-2) and TRBJ1-6; 7 bases align to TRBD1. V shed 1 base and J 7 bases; nucleotides not matched to a gene: 10. CDR1 and CDR2 from the germline V gene are LGHDT and YNNKEL (reference sequence). The CDR3 extends over 17 amino acids. The chain's CDR3 is CASSQVPGAGGNSPLHF. The CDR3 bases are TGTGCCAGCAGCCAAGTCCCCGGTGCAGGGGGGAATTCACCCCTCCACTTT.

This clone was seen a single time. V and J are TRBV18 and TRBJ2-7, with D possibly being TRBD1 (5 bases). CDR3 size: 14 residues. Trimming stripped 3 bases from V and 6 bases from J, with 15 bases between. CDR1 and CDR2 from the germline V gene are KGHSH and LQKENI. The CDR3 DNA reads as TGTGCCAGCTCACCGGGGCCAGCCGCCTTCGAGCAGTACTTC. Protein: CASSPGPAAFEQYF.

V and J are TRBV5-4 and TRBJ2-2; unclear D gene. CDR1 is SGHNT and CDR2 is YYREEE in the germline V gene (reference sequence). The CDR3 is made up of 13 amino acids. Trimming shortened V by 1 base and J by 1 base, and 2 bases separated the two germline ends. The CDR3 nucleotides read TGTGCCAGCAGCTTGCAGAACACCGGGGAGCTGTTTTTT. Translated: CASSLQNTGELFF.

CDR3 in DNA: TGTGCCAGCAGCTTCGCGGCGTCCACAGGGGGCACCGGGGAGCTGTTTTTT. Translating gives CASSFAASTGGTGELFF. V is TRBV5-4 and J is TRBJ2-2; 8 positions match TRBD1. The junction had 10 bases not matched to a gene; V was cut back by 2 bases and J by 4 bases. The length of the CDR3 is 17 residues. Germline values: CDR1 SGHNT, CDR2 YYREEE (reference sequence).

This clone occurred once. The chain joins TRBV5-1 to TRBJ1-2; D may be TRBD1 (6 bases). V was trimmed by 4 bases and J by 8 bases, leaving 15 bases between them. This CDR3 has 13 residues. Germline values: CDR1 SGHRS, CDR2 YFSETQ. CDR3 loop: CASSPDRTSGYTF. Here the CDR3 DNA reads TGCGCCAGCAGCCCCGACAGGACGTCGGGCTACACCTTC.

The rearrangement uses TRBV5-4 and TRBJ2-1; 8 bases align to TRBD1. The CDR3 spans 16 residues. Germline values: CDR1 SGHNT, CDR2 YYREEE (reference sequence). J lost 6 bases, V lost 0 bases, and 8 bases had no gene match. CDR3 in DNA: TGTGCCAGCAGCTTGGAGCCCCAGGGGGCGCGCAATGAGCAGTTCTTC. Its protein product is CASSLEPQGARNEQFF.

The chain joins TRBV3-1 (or the pseudogene TRBV3-2) to TRBJ2-7; 9 bases are a match to TRBD2. V trimming: 1 base; J trimming: 6 bases; junction bases outside the gene matches: 7. Per the germline V gene, CDR1 is LGHDT and CDR2 is YNNKEL (reference sequence). The CDR3 runs to 15 residues. CDR3 nucleotides: TGTGCCAGCAGCCAAGCGGGCGGGAGGGCCCTCGAGCAGTACTTC. It is translated as CASSQAGGRALEQYF.

The rearrangement links TRBV3-1 (or the pseudogene TRBV3-2) to TRBJ1-2; no reliable D call. CDR1 LGHDT and CDR2 YNNKEL come from the germline V gene (reference sequence). CDR3 length: 14 residues. The germline V and J ends were trimmed by 0 bases and 6 bases, with 11 bases remaining between them. For the CDR3, the DNA is TGTGCCAGCAGCCAAGATAGTCTGGTCCATGGCTACACCTTC. Protein sequence: CASSQDSLVHGYTF.

V gene TRBV5-3 combines with J gene TRBJ2-1; D ambiguous. TRBV5-3 is known as an ORF, though its function is uncertain. Trimming stripped 0 bases from V and 10 bases from J, with 20 bases between. This CDR3 spans 16 amino acids. This CDR3 reads CARSLVYAGPQGEQFF. The CDR3 nucleotides read TGTGCCAGAAGCTTGGTATACGCAGGTCCCCAAGGCGAGCAGTTCTTC.

The chain uses TRBV7-9 and TRBJ2-1; perhaps TRBD2 as D (6 bases). V shed 0 bases and J shed 0 bases, with 9 bases lying between them. The CDR3 runs to 16 residues. CDR1 is SEHNR and CDR2 is FQNEAQ in the germline V gene (reference sequence). This CDR3 is CASSLAGGVSYNEQFF. The CDR3 coding sequence is TGTGCCAGCAGCTTAGCCGGCGGGGTCTCCTACAATGAGCAGTTCTTC.

This rearrangement joins TRBV6-5 to TRBJ1-2; the D gene is possibly TRBD1 (5 bases). This CDR3 has 14 residues. The V gene lost 7 bases and the J gene lost 4 bases, with 16 bases spanning the gap. Germline CDR1 reads MNHEY; CDR2 reads SVGAGI. The CDR3, as DNA: TGTGCCAGCATCTCATCCGGGGGGTTCTATGGCTACACCTTC. Its protein product is CASISSGGFYGYTF.